This T cell receptor beta chain emerged from a study of cytomegalovirus exposure and HLA in healthy donors. Study summary: From HLA-typed donors, an early data release held roughly 80 million unique TCRs. Study findings and constraints: In vitro testing confirmed a few CMV-associated chains as specific for CMV antigens. In an earlier analysis, in some 500 donors, most V segments appeared productive either ~90% or ~30% of the time.

In the PCR, 60 Vbeta and 13 Jbeta primers were used. Sequencing used immunoSEQ multiplex PCR; TCRdb keeps in-frame clones, though not all of them. The data contain under 200,000 clones, less than 85% of them singletons. This clone was counted once. Its target is not known. Per the germline V gene, CDR1 is ENHRY and CDR2 is SYGVKD. The CDR3 is 13 residues long. The V end was cut by 10 bases, the J end by 2 bases, with 14 bases between. V and J are TRBV10-3 and TRBJ1-2, with D possibly matching TRBD1 (6 bases). Sequenced sample: PBMCs. The clonotype was recovered from a man aged 35-49 years in good health and CMV-seronegative. This CDR3 reads CATAGAPNYGYTF. DNA of the CDR3: TGTGCCACCGCGGGGGCTCCCAACTATGGCTACACCTTC.